Each of the 26 T cell receptor beta chains below was sequenced from the same sample in a study of cytomegalovirus exposure and HLA in healthy donors. The protocol was immunoSEQ multiplex PCR, while the TCRdb copy is restricted to in-frame clones and leaves out a portion. The sample lists roughly 50,000 clones, 90% to 95% occurring once. Sample: PBMCs. The source of these receptors is a woman younger than 35 in good health and CMV-seropositive.

The chain links TRBV18 to TRBJ2-6; possibly TRBD1 for D (5 bases). The CDR3 is 16 amino acids. The V gene's germline CDR1 is KGHSH and CDR2 LQKENI. Between the trimmed V and J ends, which lost 5 bases and 0 bases, there was a span of 11 bases. The CDR3 sequence: CASSEDSSSGANVLTF. CDR3 in DNA: TGTGCCAGCTCAGAAGACAGCTCCTCTGGGGCCAACGTCCTGACTTTC.

This chain joins TRBV7-8 and TRBJ1-2, with D possibly being TRBD1 (6 bases). This CDR3 is built from 14 residues. Germline loops: CDR1 SGHVS, CDR2 FQNEAQ. The V and J ends lost 4 bases and 5 bases respectively, with 14 bases between them. CDR3: CASSSDREIYGYTF. In DNA form, the CDR3 reads TGTGCCAGCAGCTCGGACAGAGAGATTTATGGCTACACCTTC. The whole variable domain, remainder taken from reference TRBV7-8 and TRBJ1-2, is GAGVSQSPRYKVAKRGQDVALRCDPISGHVSLFWYQQALGQGPEFLTYFQNEAQLDKSGLPSDRFFAERPEGSVSTLKIQRTQQEDSAVYLCASSSDREIYGYTFGSGTRLTVV.

The chain uses TRBV2 and TRBJ2-7; D gene unclear. Germline-derived CDR1 and CDR2 are SNHLY and FYNNEI. V was shortened by 7 bases and J by 2 bases, with 12 bases between the two germline ends. The CDR3 loop spans 13 amino acids. CDR3 amino acids: CASNRDGAYEQYF. The CDR3 nucleotides read TGTGCCAGCAATAGAGACGGAGCCTACGAGCAGTACTTC.

A single count supports this clone. The CDR3 DNA reads as TGTGCCAGCAGTCCGGATCAGGGGCTCTCTGGAAACACCATATATTTT. Its protein product is CASSPDQGLSGNTIYF. This chain links TRBV5-4 with TRBJ1-3; D may be TRBD1 (6 bases). CDR3 length equals 16 residues. Germline CDR1 reads SGHNT; CDR2 reads YYREEE (reference sequence). Trimming cost V 5 bases and J 0 bases, with 15 bases left between them.

The rearrangement uses TRBV27 and TRBJ1-1; D is undetermined. The germline gives CDR1 MNHEY, CDR2 SMNVEV (reference sequence). V lost 5 bases, J lost 0 bases, and 13 bases lay in between. There are 15 residues in the CDR3. The CDR3 here is CASSPVQYMNTEAFF. CDR3 nucleotides: TGTGCCAGCAGTCCCGTACAGTACATGAACACTGAAGCTTTCTTT.

J is TRBJ2-7 and V is TRBV21-1; TRBD2 is the table's D call and was not checked against the DNA. TRBV21-1 is assigned pseudogene status. CDR3 length equals 16 residues. CDR3 sequence reads: CASSNSSGVWGDEQYF. Here the CDR3 DNA reads TGTGCCAGCAGCAACTCCAGCGGGGTCTGGGGGGACGAGCAGTACTTC.

This clone was seen more than once but under ten times. The V and J genes are TRBV7-2 and TRBJ2-5, with 8 bases fitting TRBD1. With 4 bases clipped from V and 4 bases from J, the junction kept 17 bases outside the gene matches. CDR1 is SGHTA, CDR2 FQGNSA, per germline. The CDR3 is 18 residues long. Here the CDR3 reads CASSWVAYRGQGAETQYF. Here the CDR3 DNA reads TGTGCCAGCAGCTGGGTGGCTTACCGGGGGCAGGGGGCAGAGACCCAGTACTTC.

This chain connects TRBV20-1 to TRBJ2-7; D is uncertain. Germline assignment: CDR1 DFQATT and CDR2 SNEGSKA (reference sequence). Trimming cost V 6 bases and J 4 bases, with 7 bases left between them. The CDR3 is 10 residues long. The CDR3 DNA is TGCAGTGCCGCCGGTTACGAGCAGTACTTC. Translated: CSAAGYEQYF.

This clone came up once. This chain joins TRBV29-1 and TRBJ1-1; 7 nucleotides match TRBD1. The CDR3 has 11 residues. Unmatched junction bases numbered 6, after V lost 6 bases and J lost 8 bases. The V gene's germline CDR1 is SQVTM and CDR2 ANQGSEA. CDR3 amino acids: CSVSDRVEAFF. In nucleotides, the CDR3 is TGCAGCGTCTCCGACAGGGTCGAAGCTTTCTTT. The full variable domain, with the rest looked up from reference TRBV29-1 and TRBJ1-1, is SAVISQKPSRDICQRGTSLTIQCQVDSQVTMMFWYRQQPGQSLTLIATANQGSEATYESGFVIDKFPISRPNLTFSTLTVSNMSPEDSSIYLCSVSDRVEAFFGQGTRLTVV.

This rearrangement joins TRBV28 to TRBJ2-2; D may be TRBD1 (6 bases). Per the germline V gene, CDR1 is MDHEN and CDR2 is SYDVKM. V was pared by 3 bases and J by 8 bases, with 13 bases between. The CDR3 runs to 14 residues. The CDR3 loop is CASSLAGVVGELFF. The CDR3 DNA follows: TGTGCCAGCAGTTTGGCAGGGGTGGTGGGGGAGCTGTTTTTT.

The J gene is TRBJ1-4, the V gene TRBV5-6; the D gene is possibly TRBD1 (6 bases). Germline V gene lookup returns CDR1 SGHDT and CDR2 YYEEEE. This CDR3 comprises 13 residues. V lost 6 bases and J 2 bases, leaving 8 bases between the germline ends. CDR3 DNA sequence: TGTGCCAGCAACCAGGGGACTAATGAAAAACTGTTTTTT. Its translation is CASNQGTNEKLFF.

The V gene is TRBV25-1, the J gene TRBJ2-7; TRBD1 matches at 10 bases. Losses at the gene ends were 4 bases for V and 2 bases for J; bases not matched to a gene: 8. The length of the CDR3 is 16 residues. Germline V gene data show CDR1 as MGHDK and CDR2 as SYGVNS. This chain's CDR3 is CASSGDRGLIPYEQYF. The DNA of the CDR3 is TGTGCCAGCAGTGGCGACAGGGGGCTAATACCCTACGAGCAGTACTTC.

J is TRBJ1-1 and V is TRBV18, with 8 positions matching TRBD1. CDR3 length: 17 amino acids. CDR1 is KGHSH and CDR2 is LQKENI in the germline V gene. V dropped 3 bases and J dropped 0; count of bases not matched to a gene: 9. CDR3 nucleotide sequence: TGTGCCAGCTCACCGGCGACAGGGGCGGTTATGAACACTGAAGCTTTCTTT. Amino acids: CASSPATGAVMNTEAFF. The entire variable domain, with the rest obtained from reference TRBV18 and TRBJ1-1, is as follows: NAGVMQNPRHLVRRRGQEARLRCSPMKGHSHVYWYRQLPEEGLKFMVYLQKENIIDESGMPKERFSAEFPKEGPSILRIQQVVRGDSAAYFCASSPATGAVMNTEAFFGQGTRLTVV.

This chain links TRBV7-9 with TRBJ2-5; 8 nucleotides line up with TRBD2. The CDR3 spans 14 residues. The germline CDR1 and CDR2 sequences are SEHNR and FQNEAQ (reference sequence). The trim removed 2 bases at V and 5 bases at J, leaving 4 bases unmatched. In nucleotides, the CDR3 is TGTGCCAGCAGCTTAAGCGGGGGAAGGGAGACCCAGTACTTC. It translates to CASSLSGGRETQYF. The variable domain in full, completed from reference TRBV7-9 and TRBJ2-5, reads DTGVSQNPRHKITKRGQNVTFRCDPISEHNRLYWYRQTLGQGPEFLTYFQNEAQLEKSRLLSDRFSAERPKGSFSTLEIQRTEQGDSAMYLCASSLSGGRETQYFGPGTRLLVL.

The chain has TRBV7-2 and TRBJ2-5; possibly TRBD2 for D (6 bases). CDR3 length: 14 residues. V lost 1 base and J 5 bases, leaving 11 bases between the germline ends. Per the germline V gene, CDR1 is SGHTA and CDR2 is FQGNSA. The CDR3 DNA reads TGTGCCAGCAGCTTAGTCAGGGCGGGGGAGACCCAGTACTTC. Translated: CASSLVRAGETQYF.

V is TRBV7-9 and J is TRBJ1-2; 12 nucleotides agree with TRBD1. The V gene's germline CDR1 is SEHNR and CDR2 FQNEAQ (reference sequence). The CDR3 is made up of 18 amino acids. V was clipped by 4 bases and J by 8 bases; unmatched bases: 17. CDR3 nucleotides: TGTGCCAGCAGCTCCTCGCCGGGACAGGGGGCCTCGGTTTCGGGCTACACCTTC. This sequence encodes CASSSSPGQGASVSGYTF.

This clone came up once. This chain uses TRBV7-9 with TRBJ1-2; D might be TRBD1 (5 bases). The CDR3 is 14 amino acids. The germline V gene has CDR1 SEHNR and CDR2 FQNEAQ (reference sequence). The V and J ends lost 5 bases and 5 bases respectively, with 15 bases between them. In nucleotides, the CDR3 is TGTGCCAGCAGCCCCGCCAGGGAAACATATGGCTACACCTTC. Amino acids: CASSPARETYGYTF. The variable domain in full, completed from reference TRBV7-9 and TRBJ1-2, reads DTGVSQNPRHKITKRGQNVTFRCDPISEHNRLYWYRQTLGQGPEFLTYFQNEAQLEKSRLLSDRFSAERPKGSFSTLEIQRTEQGDSAMYLCASSPARETYGYTFGSGTRLTVV.

CDR3 amino acids: CASSEEAGQGADTQYF. CDR3 in DNA: TGTGCCAGCAGTGAAGAGGCGGGACAGGGGGCAGATACGCAGTATTTT. The rearrangement joins TRBV6-1 to TRBJ2-3, with 11 bases fitting TRBD1. Germline loops: CDR1 MNHNS, CDR2 SASEGT. The length of the CDR3 is 16 residues. With V trimmed by 1 base and J by 4 bases, 4 bases remained unmatched.

This clone appeared a single time. The chain couples TRBV6-5 to TRBJ1-4, with TRBD1 matching over 8 bases. Germline V CDR1 and CDR2: MNHEY, SVGAGI. This CDR3 contains 15 residues. J lost 6 bases, V lost 2 bases, and 5 bases had no gene match. The CDR3 loop is CASSYATGDDEKLFF. The CDR3 nucleotides read TGTGCCAGCAGTTACGCGACAGGGGATGATGAAAAACTGTTTTTT.

V and J are TRBV30 and TRBJ2-7; perhaps TRBD2 as D (6 bases). The CDR3 runs 14 residues. CDR1 is GTSNPN and CDR2 is SVGIG in the germline V gene (reference sequence). Trimming pared 8 bases from V and 3 bases from J, leaving 20 bases between. The CDR3 spells CATQRGTGIYEQYF. The CDR3 region has the DNA TGTGCCACGCAACGCGGGACGGGTATCTACGAGCAGTACTTC.

The CDR3 sequence is CAISDPRQTSPLHF. In nucleotides, the CDR3 is TGTGCCATCAGTGATCCCAGGCAGACCTCACCCCTCCACTTT. J is TRBJ1-6 and V is TRBV10-3; D remains ambiguous. There are 14 residues in the CDR3. Trimming pared 3 bases from V and 10 bases from J, leaving 13 bases between. Germline V gene sequence: CDR1 ENHRY, CDR2 SYGVKD.

The J gene is TRBJ2-5, the V gene TRBV11-2; TRBD1 might be the D (5 bases). From germline, CDR1 is SGHAT and CDR2 FQNNGV. V gave up 5 bases and J gave up 1 base, with 14 bases separating them. CDR3 length: 15 residues. The CDR3 DNA follows: TGTGCCAGCAGCGCAGGGCCCCAACCCCAAGAGACCCAGTACTTC. Translation: CASSAGPQPQETQYF.

J is TRBJ1-5 and V is TRBV27, with D perhaps matching TRBD1 (6 bases). Trimming cost V 3 bases and J 3 bases, with 15 bases left between them. CDR1 and CDR2 (germline): MNHEY, SMNVEV (reference sequence). This CDR3 comprises 16 residues. CDR3 DNA: TGTGCCAGCAGTTTTTCAGGGGAATTCCACAATCAGCCCCAGCATTTT. This codes for CASSFSGEFHNQPQHF.

The chain carries TRBV6-1 and TRBJ2-5, with 11 bases fitting TRBD2. This CDR3 contains 15 residues. The germline V gene encodes CDR1 MNHNS and CDR2 SASEGT. The V segment lost 4 bases and the J segment 7 bases; nucleotides outside the gene matches: 8. Here the CDR3 reads CASSGGTSGLGTQYF. CDR3 DNA sequence: TGTGCCAGCAGTGGCGGGACTAGCGGTCTAGGGACCCAGTACTTC.

The chain combines TRBV10-2 with TRBJ1-1; TRBD1 is a possible D gene (6 bases). Germline CDR1 reads WSHSY; CDR2 reads SAAADI. Trimming took off 7 bases at V and 1 base at J, with 16 bases between the two ends. This CDR3 spans 15 amino acids. CDR3 DNA sequence: TGCGCCAGCAAGGAGGTGGGGGACACGAACACTGAAGCTTTCTTT. Translated, it gives CASKEVGDTNTEAFF.

The CDR3 coding sequence is TGTGCCAGCAGCTGGGGGGGCCTCACAGATACGCAGTATTTT. Translated: CASSWGGLTDTQYF. The J gene is TRBJ2-3, the V gene TRBV11-2; D is perhaps TRBD2 (7 bases). The CDR3 totals 14 residues. The V end lost 4 bases, the J end lost 2 bases, and 10 bases lay between the germline ends. The germline gives CDR1 SGHAT, CDR2 FQNNGV. The complete variable domain, with remaining parts taken from reference TRBV11-2 and TRBJ2-3, reads EAGVAQSPRYKIIEKRQSVAFWCNPISGHATLYWYQQILGQGPKLLIQFQNNGVVDDSQLPKDRFSAERLKGVDSTLKIQPAKLEDSAVYLCASSWGGLTDTQYFGPGTRLTVL.